This T cell receptor beta chain is from a study of CD8 T cells in Susac syndrome. From blood CD8+ and CD4+ T cells, TCR beta sequences were generated. The CDR3 spans 17 residues. J was trimmed by 2 bases and V by 4 bases; bases with no gene match: 11. From germline, CDR1 is SGDLS and CDR2 YYNGEE. Reverse transcription of roughly 0.5 to 1 ug RNA used random hexamers. TCRdb used MiXCR to reprocess the immunoSEQ multiplex PCR reads, holding one entry per CDR3 protein. The table has around 130,000 distinct CDR3 sequences, roughly 94% seen once; the top ten hold approximately 0.12%. This rearrangement joins TRBV9 to TRBJ2-3; TRBD2 aligns across 9 bases. The sample taken for sequencing was CD4+ T cells from PBMCs. The TCR originated in a human donor with multiple sclerosis. CDR3 loop: CASSPAMTSGLTDTQYF. The CDR3 nucleotides are TGTGCCAGCAGCCCAGCCATGACTAGCGGTCTCACAGATACGCAGTATTTT.